These 32 T cell receptor beta chains were all obtained from the same sample, sequenced in a study of beta chain features in type 1 diabetes. Every isolated RNA sample was fully reverse transcribed, so sequencing captured expressed TCRB transcripts. Assay: immunoSEQ multiplex PCR; the TCRdb copy retains only in-frame clones and omits some. The sample contains some 660,000 clones, more than 12% of which appear only once. No antigen has been assigned to these receptors. Study findings and constraints: Among patients with Type 1 diabetes, TCRB CDR3s were moderately but significantly shorter in every one of the four CD4+ subsets.

The sequenced sample consisted of naive CD4+ T cells from blood. The receptors come from a young man with type 1 diabetes.

The CDR3 spells CASSYSQGAWDEQYF. DNA for the CDR3: TGTGCCAGCAGTTACTCACAGGGGGCTTGGGACGAGCAGTACTTC. The rearrangement uses TRBV6-5 and TRBJ2-7; 9 nucleotides line up with TRBD1. The CDR3 contains 15 residues. Per the germline V gene, CDR1 is MNHEY and CDR2 is SVGAGI. The ends lost 0 bases at V and 5 bases at J; junction bases unmatched: 5.

This clone came up a few times. The chain is built from TRBV5-1 and TRBJ2-4, with 8 bases matching TRBD1. With V trimmed by 3 bases and J by 9 bases, 8 bases remained unmatched. CDR3 length: 14 residues. The V gene's germline CDR1 is SGHRS and CDR2 YFSETQ. The CDR3, as DNA: TGCGCCAGCAGCTCTTACAGGGGGGAGAGCATTCAGTACTTC. Translation gives CASSSYRGESIQYF.

Note on this clone: One end of the junction is discordant with germline, which a read error may explain. The rearrangement joins TRBV7-3 to TRBJ2-5; D perhaps matches TRBD2 (6 bases). The CDR3 contains 16 residues. Germline assignment: CDR1 SGHTA and CDR2 FQGTGA. The CDR3 is CASSSREFSNQETQYF. In DNA form, the CDR3 reads TGTGCCAGCAGCTCCCGGGAGTTTAGCAACCAGGAGACCCAGTACTTC.

This clone was observed a few times. The V call is TRBV6-1, the J call TRBJ1-1; maybe TRBD1 (5 bases). Trimming removed 11 bases from V and 1 base from J, with 14 bases in between. In germline, CDR1 is MNHNS, CDR2 SASEGT. The CDR3 extends over 13 amino acids. This CDR3 reads CAATLRGNTEAFF. The CDR3 bases are TGTGCCGCAACCTTAAGGGGGAACACTGAAGCTTTCTTT.

This clone was observed a few times. At one end the junction does not follow the germline gene, possibly because of a read error. The chain uses TRBV7-2 and TRBJ1-2; 8 bases agree with TRBD1. The V gene's germline CDR1 is SGHTA and CDR2 FQGNSA. The CDR3 extends over 13 amino acids. The CDR3 DNA is TGTGCCAGCACCTTAGACAGGGGTTACGGCTACACCTTC. It specifies CASTLDRGYGYTF.

The DNA of the CDR3 is TGTGCCAGCAGCTTATTTGGCACAGATACGCAGTATTTT. Its translation: CASSLFGTDTQYF. The chain has TRBV7-6 and TRBJ2-3; no clear D. CDR1 SGHVS and CDR2 FNYEAQ come from the germline V gene. Trimming removed 2 bases at V and 1 base at J, with 4 bases between. The CDR3 totals 13 residues.

This sequence joins TRBV2 and TRBJ2-3; no firm D call. The CDR3 covers 15 residues. CDR1 and CDR2 (germline): SNHLY, FYNNEI. The V gene lost 6 bases and the J gene lost 1 base, with 14 bases spanning the gap. Here the CDR3 DNA reads TGTGCCAGCAGCCGCATTAATACGCGCACAGATACGCAGTATTTT. This sequence encodes CASSRINTRTDTQYF.

Of note for this clone: Its ends do not fully match the called genes, so a read error is possible. This sequence joins TRBV7-7 and TRBJ2-2; possible D gene TRBD2, 5 bases. This CDR3 comprises 16 residues. Germline CDR1 reads SSHAT; CDR2 reads FNYEAQ (reference sequence). In DNA, the CDR3 is TGTGCTAGCAGTCAACTCGGGGTAACCACCACCGGGGAGCTGTTTTTT. It encodes CASSQLGVTTTGELFF.

This clone was observed a few times. The chain is built from TRBV9 and TRBJ2-3; 7 bases agree with TRBD1. Germline V gives CDR1 SGDLS, CDR2 YYNGEE. V was clipped by 4 bases and J by 1 base; unmatched bases: 6. The CDR3 totals 15 residues. The DNA of the CDR3 is TGTGCCAGCAGCATAGGGCAGGGGGGCACAGATACGCAGTATTTT. Its translation: CASSIGQGGTDTQYF.

V gene TRBV2 combines with J gene TRBJ2-3; 9 bases are a match to TRBD1. With 10 bases clipped from V and 5 bases from J, the junction kept 10 bases outside the gene matches. The CDR3 sequence is 14 residues long. Germline-derived CDR1 and CDR2 are SNHLY and FYNNEI. CDR3 DNA: TGTGCCAACAGCCGACAGGGGGTAGGAGATACGCAGTATTTT. Translation gives CANSRQGVGDTQYF.

Only a few counts were recorded for this clone. The rearrangement uses TRBV6-5 and TRBJ2-5; no clear D. Germline loops: CDR1 MNHEY, CDR2 SVGAGI. This CDR3 has 10 amino acids. The V gene lost 5 bases and the J gene lost 5 bases, with 3 bases spanning the gap. Here the CDR3 DNA reads TGTGCCAGCAGTCTGGAGACCCAGTACTTC. Amino acids: CASSLETQYF.

This clone was recorded a few times. The CDR3 loop reads CATRLNSGGADTQYF. CDR3 bases: TGTGCCACCCGATTAAATAGCGGGGGGGCAGATACGCAGTATTTT. This chain uses TRBV28 with TRBJ2-3, with 11 bases matching TRBD2. In germline, CDR1 is MDHEN, CDR2 SYDVKM. This CDR3 is 15 amino acids long. Trimming removed 10 bases from V and 4 bases from J; junction bases left unmatched: 10.

V gene TRBV28 combines with J gene TRBJ1-2; D remains unclear. The CDR3 covers 12 residues. The V gene lost 10 bases and the J gene lost 3 bases, with 12 bases spanning the gap. Germline CDR1 MDHEN, CDR2 SYDVKM. CDR3: CATTQEDYGYTF. DNA of the CDR3: TGTGCCACCACCCAGGAGGACTATGGCTACACCTTC.

This clone has just a few counts. The V and J genes are TRBV10-2 and TRBJ2-5, with unresolved D. Trimming stripped 1 base from V and 4 bases from J, with 7 bases between. The CDR3 length is 13 residues. CDR1 is WSHSY, CDR2 SAAADI, per germline. CDR3 sequence (DNA): TGCGCCAGCAGTGAGTGGGGTGGAGAGACCCAGTACTTC. Encoded protein: CASSEWGGETQYF.

This clone came up a few times. The chain joins TRBV7-9 to TRBJ1-2; tentatively, D is TRBD1 (5 bases). The CDR3 is 14 amino acids. V lost 1 base, J lost 2 bases, and 8 bases lay in between. The germline V gene has CDR1 SEHNR and CDR2 FQNEAQ (reference sequence). CDR3: CASSLGGRNYGYTF. The CDR3 nucleotides read TGTGCCAGCAGCTTAGGGGGCAGGAACTATGGCTACACCTTC.

This clone was found a few times. The rearrangement links TRBV10-3 to TRBJ2-5; 8 bases fit TRBD2. The CDR3 runs 15 residues. V was pared by 3 bases and J by 2 bases, with 5 bases of the junction left unmatched. Germline V gives CDR1 ENHRY, CDR2 SYGVKD. The CDR3 spells CAISDSGGGQETQYF. CDR3 nucleotides: TGTGCCATCAGTGACTCGGGCGGGGGGCAAGAGACCCAGTACTTC.

This chain uses TRBV27 with TRBJ2-6; D may be TRBD1 or TRBD2 (5 bases each). Germline CDR1 is MNHEY and CDR2 is SMNVEV (reference sequence). The V end was cut by 1 base, the J end by 4 bases, with 8 bases between. This CDR3 spans 15 amino acids. CDR3 coding DNA: TGTGCCAGCAGTTTATTGGGGACCGGGGCCAACGTCCTGACTTTC. This encodes CASSLLGTGANVLTF.

This clone was observed a few times. This chain uses TRBV19 with TRBJ1-1; D gene ambiguous. The V gene's germline CDR1 is LNHDA and CDR2 SQIVND (reference sequence). The CDR3 consists of 13 residues. V was pared by 9 bases and J by 0 bases, with 11 bases between. This chain's CDR3 is CASTVGMNTEAFF. The CDR3 bases are TGTGCCAGCACGGTGGGGATGAACACTGAAGCTTTCTTT.

V gene TRBV7-3 combines with J gene TRBJ2-2; no reliable D call. Per germline, CDR1 SGHTA and CDR2 FQGTGA. The CDR3 length is 14 residues. With 2 bases removed from V and 10 bases from J, the gap between germline ends came to 14 bases. The CDR3 coding sequence is TGTGCCAGCAGCTTAGATCAAGAAGGTTTGGAGCTGTTTTTT. Its protein is CASSLDQEGLELFF.

V and J are TRBV6-5 and TRBJ1-1, with 8 bases lining up with TRBD1. CDR1 is MNHEY and CDR2 is SVGAGI in the germline V gene. V dropped 10 bases and J dropped 1; count of bases not matched to a gene: 5. The CDR3 is 13 amino acids. The CDR3 sequence: CATCRGRNTEAFF. In DNA form, the CDR3 reads TGTGCCACGTGCAGGGGGCGGAACACTGAAGCTTTCTTT.

The CDR3 reads CASSLLQGRDYGYTF. In DNA, the CDR3 is TGTGCCAGCAGTTTATTACAGGGTAGGGACTATGGCTACACCTTC. This sequence joins TRBV28 and TRBJ1-2; D perhaps matches TRBD1 (6 bases). Trimming stripped 1 base from V and 3 bases from J, with 12 bases between. This CDR3 is 15 amino acids long. The germline gives CDR1 MDHEN, CDR2 SYDVKM.

The chain links TRBV5-5 to TRBJ2-3; D gene ambiguous. V was pared by 3 bases and J by 2 bases, with 10 bases between. This CDR3 spans 14 amino acids. Germline loops: CDR1 SGHKS, CDR2 YYEKEE (reference sequence). CDR3 in amino acids: CASSSADPTDTQYF. The CDR3, as DNA: TGTGCCAGCAGCTCGGCAGATCCCACAGATACGCAGTATTTT.

This sequence joins TRBV28 and TRBJ2-2, with TRBD1 as a possible D gene (5 bases). The CDR3 extends over 15 amino acids. Looked up from germline, CDR1 is MDHEN and CDR2 is SYDVKM. V lost 2 bases and J lost 3, with 10 bases in between. The CDR3 nucleotides read TGTGCCAGCAGTTTACCGCAGGGCCACACCGGGGAGCTGTTTTTT. Its protein product is CASSLPQGHTGELFF.

The rearrangement uses TRBV7-9 and TRBJ2-3, with D tentatively TRBD2 (6 bases). V lost 4 bases and J 2 bases, leaving 16 bases between the germline ends. The germline V gene encodes CDR1 SEHNR and CDR2 FQNEAQ (reference sequence). This CDR3 has 16 amino acids. The CDR3 coding sequence is TGTGCCAGCAGCTCTAGCGACAGCTTTTTCACAGATACGCAGTATTTT. Its protein is CASSSSDSFFTDTQYF.

This chain connects TRBV5-6 to TRBJ2-1; no firm D call. The length of the CDR3 is 12 residues. Per germline, CDR1 SGHDT and CDR2 YYEEEE. V lost 4 bases to trimming and J lost 9 bases, with 11 bases between them. CDR3 sequence: CASSAYPGEQFF. Here the CDR3 DNA reads TGTGCCAGCAGCGCATACCCTGGTGAGCAGTTCTTC.

V and J are TRBV5-6 and TRBJ1-2, with 7 positions matching TRBD1. The CDR3 runs 13 residues. CDR1 is SGHDT, CDR2 YYEEEE, per germline. Unmatched junction bases numbered 7, after V lost 1 base and J lost 10 bases. The CDR3 spells CASSLSDRVVYTF. The CDR3 DNA follows: TGTGCCAGCAGCTTGTCCGACAGGGTCGTCTACACCTTC.

The rearrangement uses TRBV28 and TRBJ1-1; D is possibly TRBD1 (5 bases). V lost 6 bases, J lost 7 bases, and 18 bases lay in between. Germline values: CDR1 MDHEN, CDR2 SYDVKM. The CDR3 covers 14 residues. CDR3 loop: CASSRTGTHHEAFF. The CDR3 DNA is TGTGCCAGCAGCCGAACGGGGACCCACCATGAAGCTTTCTTT.

The V gene is TRBV30, the J gene TRBJ2-1; 9 positions match TRBD2. Trimming at V came to 5 bases and at J to 9 bases, leaving 14 bases not matched to a gene. Germline-derived CDR1 and CDR2 are GTSNPN and SVGIG (reference sequence). The CDR3 sequence is 15 residues long. Written as DNA, the CDR3 is TGTGCCTGGTCCCGTCCGGGCGGGGGGGCAGGTGAGCAGTTCTTC. Its translation is CAWSRPGGGAGEQFF.

The chain couples TRBV7-2 to TRBJ2-7; D is unclear. V was pared by 5 bases and J by 2 bases, with 13 bases between. The length of the CDR3 is 14 residues. CDR1 is SGHTA and CDR2 is FQGNSA in the germline V gene. The CDR3 DNA sequence: TGTGCCAGCAGCCGACTTCAACCTCCCTACGAGCAGTACTTC. The encoded protein is CASSRLQPPYEQYF.

On this clone itself: Additional DNA sequences in this sample encode the identical CDR3. This chain uses TRBV20-1 with TRBJ2-7; D is unclear. The CDR3 runs to 10 residues. V was clipped by 3 bases and J by 5 bases, with 5 bases between them. The germline V gene has CDR1 DFQATT and CDR2 SNEGSKA (reference sequence). The CDR3 sequence: CSASADEQYF. The CDR3, as DNA: TGCAGTGCTAGCGCGGACGAGCAGTACTTC.

This clone was observed a handful of times. The CDR3 protein is CAWSAIPAKNIQYF. DNA of the CDR3: TGTGCCTGGAGTGCTATTCCAGCCAAAAACATTCAGTACTTC. V gene TRBV30 combines with J gene TRBJ2-4; D gene ambiguous. CDR1 GTSNPN and CDR2 SVGIG come from the germline V gene (reference sequence). V was clipped by 1 base and J by 0 bases, with 7 bases between them. The CDR3 sequence is 14 residues long. The variable domain in full, with the rest retrieved from reference TRBV30 and TRBJ2-4, is SQTIHQWPATLVQPVGSPLSLECTVEGTSNPNLYWYRQAAGRGLQLLFYSVGIGQISSEVPQNLSASRPQDRQFILSSKKLLLSDSGFYLCAWSAIPAKNIQYFGAGTRLSVL.

The sample holds a few counts of this clone. The V call is TRBV7-2, the J call TRBJ2-5; the match to TRBD2 covers 8 bases. Per germline, CDR1 SGHTA and CDR2 FQGNSA. Trimming took 2 bases from V and 4 from J; bases not matched to a gene: 9. The CDR3 spans 16 residues. CDR3 protein: CASSLSFRGGGETQYF. CDR3 coding DNA: TGTGCCAGCAGCTTAAGTTTCCGGGGGGGCGGAGAGACCCAGTACTTC.